This T cell receptor beta chain was sequenced in a study of cytomegalovirus exposure and HLA in healthy donors. The overall study: Early released data comprised approximately 85 million unique TCRs from HLA-typed donors.

PCR primers comprised 60 Vbeta and 13 Jbeta primers. Assay: immunoSEQ multiplex PCR; the TCRdb copy retains only in-frame clones and omits some. This sample has 200,000 or so clones, with roughly nine tenths found just once. Germline V gives CDR1 MNHEY, CDR2 SVGAGI. The V and J ends lost 6 bases and 0 bases respectively, with 14 bases between them. The CDR3 consists of 15 residues. This clone has only one observation. No antigen is known for it. Whole-study findings and limits: Other equally common chains were less clonally expanded than HLA-associated TCR beta chains, a later analysis showed.

This TCR was recovered from a girl under three years old in good health and CMV-seronegative. The sample consisted of PBMCs. The chain carries TRBV6-5 and TRBJ1-1, with D possibly being TRBD1 (5 bases). Here the CDR3 DNA reads TGTGCCAGCAGGCTAAGACAGACCATGAACACTGAAGCTTTCTTT. It is translated as CASRLRQTMNTEAFF.